A selection of T cell receptor beta chains follows, all from one sample in a study of shared clonotypes between healthy human individuals. Sequencing was performed with immunoSEQ multiplex PCR; in TCRdb, only in-frame clones are kept and a portion is missing. Here the sample spans 1.5 million to 2.5 million clones, less than 95% being singletons. Sequencing used naive CD8+ T cells sorted from blood. These receptors were obtained from a young man in good health. CDR3s include the opening cysteine and the closing phenylalanine or tryptophan. D genes are given only for firm matches. Size is omitted from some rows. Given values are once, few, many or a class for expanded clones.

D | length | J | V | size | DNA | CDR3
TRBD1 | 13 | TRBJ2-7 | TRBV27 | . | TGTGCCAGCAGCCGGGACAGAGACTACGAGCAGTACTTC | CASSRDRDYEQYF
TRBD2 | 14 | TRBJ2-2 | TRBV27 | . | TGTGCCAGTTCCGGGACTAGCTGGACCGGGGAGCTGTTTTTT | CASSGTSWTGELFF
. | 15 | TRBJ2-1 | TRBV11-2 | . | TGTGCCAGCAGTCGCGGTCGGCTAGTTAGTAATGAGCAGTTCTTC | CASSRGRLVSNEQFF
. | 16 | TRBJ2-1 | TRBV4-3 | . | TGCGCCAGCAGCCAAGTTGGGCTCAGCTCCTACAATGAGCAGTTCTTC | CASSQVGLSSYNEQFF
. | 15 | TRBJ2-2 | TRBV6-6 | few | TGTGCCAGCAGGGGGCCTAGCTTGACCACCGGGGAGCTGTTTTTT | CASRGPSLTTGELFF
TRBD2 | 19 | TRBJ2-2 | TRBV28 | . | TGTGCCAGCAGTTCCTCCGAGGAGCGGGGGGGACTTTACACCGGGGAGCTGTTTTTT | CASSSSEERGGLYTGELFF
TRBD1 | 16 | TRBJ2-7 | TRBV7-8 | . | TGTGCCAGCAGCTTACCGGGGACAGCGGTAGCCTACGAGCAGTACTTC | CASSLPGTAVAYEQYF
TRBD2 | 15 | TRBJ2-7 | TRBV19 | few | TGTGCCAGTAGTATCGGTCTAGCGGGTGCCTACGAGCAGTACTTC | CASSIGLAGAYEQYF
. | 16 | TRBJ1-5 | TRBV7-7 | few | TGTGCTAGCAGCCCGGGGGCTGAGGGAAGCAATCAGCCCCAGCATTTT | CASSPGAEGSNQPQHF
. | 13 | TRBJ2-7 | TRBV15 | . | TGTGCCACCAGCAGCCCACCTGTGTACGAGCAGTACTTC | CATSSPPVYEQYF
. | 14 | TRBJ2-1 | TRBV2 | . | TGTGCCAGCATTGTCACCTCAACCGGCAATGAGCAGTTCTTC | CASIVTSTGNEQFF
. | 16 | TRBJ1-5 | TRBV11-2 | . | TGTGCCAGCAGCTTATGGCGGGATGTGAGCAATCAGCCCCAGCATTTT | CASSLWRDVSNQPQHF
TRBD2 | 17 | TRBJ2-1 | TRBV4-3 | once | TGCGCCAGCAGCCAAGAAGTCGTCACTAGCGGGAACAATGAGCAGTTCTTC | CASSQEVVTSGNNEQFF
TRBD1 | 13 | TRBJ1-2 | TRBV2 | . | TGTGCCAGCAGTGAGGGACAGGGGGCGTTTAAAACCTTC | CASSEGQGAFKTF
. | 13 | TRBJ1-1 | TRBV13 | . | TGTGCCAGCAGTGGACAACCGAACACTGAAGCTTTCTTT | CASSGQPNTEAFF
. | 19 | TRBJ2-3 | TRBV7-9 | . | TGTGCCAGCAGCTTAGAGGCATTGGATAGCGAGGGCACGAACCATACGCAGTATTTT | CASSLEALDSEGTNHTQYF
. | 15 | TRBJ2-7 | TRBV9 | . | TGTGCCAGCAGCGTCGGGCTAGCGTCGACCTACGAGCAGTACTTC | CASSVGLASTYEQYF
. | 18 | TRBJ2-3 | TRBV4-1 | . | TGCGCCAGCAGCCTCCGAACCTCCGGGCCAGGGGAGATTTCTGCGCAGTATTTT | CASSLRTSGPGEISAQYF
. | 14 | TRBJ1-1 | TRBV6-5 | . | TGTGCCAGCAGTTACACACAGGAGAACACTGAAGCTTTCTTT | CASSYTQENTEAFF
. | 18 | TRBJ1-6 | TRBV7-2 | . | TGTGCCAGCAGCTTAGACGCGGCACGGGCCCCCTATAATTCACCCCTCCACTTT | CASSLDAARAPYNSPLHF
. | 16 | TRBJ1-4 | TRBV11-2 | . | TGTGCCAGCAGCCCCTTTCATGGTGCAACTAATGAAAAACTGTTTTTT | CASSPFHGATNEKLFF
. | 18 | TRBJ1-1 | TRBV4-1 | . | TGCGCCAGCAGCTCCACTCCCCATTCGACAGCGCTAAACACTGAAGCTTTCTTT | CASSSTPHSTALNTEAFF
. | 13 | TRBJ1-5 | TRBV27 | . | TGTGCCAGCAGTGAAAATAGCAATCAGCCCCAGCATTTT | CASSENSNQPQHF
. | 13 | TRBJ2-2 | TRBV28 | once | TGTGCCAGCAACGAGGCCGTCACCGGGGAGCTGTTTTTT | CASNEAVTGELFF
. | 15 | TRBJ2-5 | TRBV4-2 | once | TGTGCCAGCAGCCAAGATGTGGGGGCCGGAGAGACCCAGTACTTC | CASSQDVGAGETQYF
. | 14 | TRBJ2-1 | TRBV4-3 | . | TGCGCCAGCAGCCAAGGTGTTGGATTCCATGAGCAGTTCTTC | CASSQGVGFHEQFF
TRBD2 | 14 | TRBJ2-7 | TRBV28 | . | TGTGCCAGCAGTTCTTGGGCGGGGGAGGACGAGCAGTACTTC | CASSSWAGEDEQYF
TRBD1 | 14 | TRBJ1-1 | TRBV7-9 | . | TGTGCCAGCAGCCGGACAGGGGTGAACACTGAAGCTTTCTTT | CASSRTGVNTEAFF
. | 17 | TRBJ2-1 | TRBV9 | . | TGTGCCAGCAGCGTAGAGGCCTCCCGGCGTCCGAACAATGAGCAGTTCTTC | CASSVEASRRPNNEQFF
TRBD1 | 17 | TRBJ2-7 | TRBV11-2 | . | TGTGCCAGCAGCTTAGTTATCGCCGGGACAGAAACCCACGAGCAGTACTTC | CASSLVIAGTETHEQYF
. | 15 | TRBJ1-3 | TRBV19 | . | TGTGCCAGTAGTGCGTTGGGAGGCTCTGGAAACACCATATATTTT | CASSALGGSGNTIYF
TRBD2 | 18 | TRBJ2-7 | TRBV28 | . | TGTGCCAGCAGTCTCCCGACTAGCGGGGGGCAACTTACCTACGAGCAGTACTTC | CASSLPTSGGQLTYEQYF
. | 15 | TRBJ2-7 | TRBV7-9 | . | TGTGCCAGCAGCCCTCTCCTGGCGGTCTCCTACGAGCAGTACTTC | CASSPLLAVSYEQYF
. | 11 | TRBJ1-1 | TRBV20-1 | . | TGCAGTGCTATAATGAACACTGAAGCTTTCTTT | CSAIMNTEAFF
TRBD2 | 13 | TRBJ2-7 | TRBV7-6 | . | TGTGCCAGCAGCTCGGGAGGGGTCTACGAGCAGTACTTC | CASSSGGVYEQYF
. | 15 | TRBJ1-5 | TRBV4-3 | . | TGCGCCAGCAGCCAAGATTATACAGGCGATCAGCCCCAGCATTTT | CASSQDYTGDQPQHF
TRBD1 | 14 | TRBJ2-1 | TRBV2 | . | TGTGCCAGCAGCGGACAGGGCTTCAGTGGTGAGCAGTTCTTC | CASSGQGFSGEQFF
. | 13 | TRBJ1-2 | TRBV14 | few | TGTGCCAGCAGCCAATCGGGGATACATGGCTACACCTTC | CASSQSGIHGYTF
. | 14 | TRBJ2-3 | TRBV5-4 | . | TGTGCCAGCAGCTTGGGACAGGTCACAGATACGCAGTATTTT | CASSLGQVTDTQYF
. | 14 | TRBJ2-7 | TRBV27 | . | TGTGCCAGCAGTTTATCTGGGGGGGCGGCCGAGCAGTACTTC | CASSLSGGAAEQYF
. | 15 | TRBJ2-7 | TRBV27 | . | TGTGCCAGCAGTTACGCGGGGCAGAGCTCCTACGAGCAGTACTTC | CASSYAGQSSYEQYF
. | 14 | TRBJ2-2 | TRBV5-6 | . | TGTGCCAGCATATCCGGGGAGGAAGCTGGGGAGCTGTTTTTT | CASISGEEAGELFF
. | 13 | TRBJ2-4 | TRBV6-5 | . | TGTGCCAGCAGTTATTCGGGGGACAGCATTCAGTACTTC | CASSYSGDSIQYF
TRBD2 | 15 | TRBJ2-2 | TRBV27 | few | TGTGCCAGCAGTTTCACTAGCGGGAGCCACGGGGAGCTGTTTTTT | CASSFTSGSHGELFF
. | 15 | TRBJ2-3 | TRBV30 | . | TGTGCCTGGAGCGTGGGGACAACTAGCACAGATACGCAGTATTTT | CAWSVGTTSTDTQYF
. | 14 | TRBJ1-3 | TRBV28 | . | TGTGCCAGCAGTTTCTACCTCTCTGGAAACACCATATATTTT | CASSFYLSGNTIYF
. | 12 | TRBJ2-1 | TRBV6-5 | . | TGTGCCAGCAGTTCCAACCCCAATGAGCAGTTCTTC | CASSSNPNEQFF
. | 15 | TRBJ2-1 | TRBV27 | once | TGTGCCAGCAGCACCAGGGGCGGTTGGTACAATGAGCAGTTCTTC | CASSTRGGWYNEQFF
. | 12 | TRBJ2-5 | TRBV2 | . | TGTGCCAGCACAGTCGTCCAAGAGACCCAGTACTTC | CASTVVQETQYF
. | 13 | TRBJ2-7 | TRBV6-1 | . | TGTGCCAGCAGACCACAGGGAACCTACGAGCAGTACTTC | CASRPQGTYEQYF
. | 15 | TRBJ2-5 | TRBV10-1 | . | TGCGCCAGCAGTGAGTCGAGGCAGGGGTTGGAGACCCAGTACTTC | CASSESRQGLETQYF
. | 15 | TRBJ2-3 | TRBV28 | . | TGTGCCAGCAGTTTTGACGGGACTCCCACAGATACGCAGTATTTT | CASSFDGTPTDTQYF
. | 15 | TRBJ1-1 | TRBV5-1 | . | TGCGCCAGCAGCCCAACTGTCGGGGGTAGCACTGAAGCTTTCTTT | CASSPTVGGSTEAFF
. | 17 | TRBJ1-5 | TRBV6-1 | . | TGTGCCAGCAGTGAAGCGCTTCGAGGGCAGAACAATCAGCCCCAGCATTTT | CASSEALRGQNNQPQHF